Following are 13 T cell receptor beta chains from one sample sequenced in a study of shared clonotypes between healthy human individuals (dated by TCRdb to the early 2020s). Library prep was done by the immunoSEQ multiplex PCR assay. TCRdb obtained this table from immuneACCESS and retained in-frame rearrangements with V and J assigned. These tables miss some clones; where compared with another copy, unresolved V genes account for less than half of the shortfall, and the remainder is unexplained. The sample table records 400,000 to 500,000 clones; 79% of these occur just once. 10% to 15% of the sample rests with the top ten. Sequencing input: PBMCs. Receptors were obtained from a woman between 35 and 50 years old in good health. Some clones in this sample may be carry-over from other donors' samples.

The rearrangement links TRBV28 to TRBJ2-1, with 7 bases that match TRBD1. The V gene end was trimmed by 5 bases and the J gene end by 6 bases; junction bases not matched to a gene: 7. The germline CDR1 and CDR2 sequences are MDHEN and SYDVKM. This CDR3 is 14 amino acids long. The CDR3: CASSTNRGSNEQFF. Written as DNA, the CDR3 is TGTGCCAGCAGTACAAACAGGGGATCCAATGAGCAGTTCTTC. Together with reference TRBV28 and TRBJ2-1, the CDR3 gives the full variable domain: DVKVTQSSRYLVKRTGEKVFLECVQDMDHENMFWYRQDPGLGLRLIYFSYDVKMKEKGDIPEGYSVSREKKERFSLILESASTNQTSMYLCASSTNRGSNEQFFGPGTRLTVL.

In DNA, the CDR3 is TGCAGCGGGGGGGAAGAGACCCAGTACTTC. This codes for CSGGEETQYF. V and J are TRBV29-1 and TRBJ2-5; D perhaps matches TRBD2 (6 bases). This CDR3 has 10 amino acids. The V gene lost 7 bases and the J gene lost 3 bases, with 6 bases spanning the gap. Looked up from germline, CDR1 is SQVTM and CDR2 is ANQGSEA. Filled out from reference TRBV29-1 and TRBJ2-5, the complete variable domain reads SAVISQKPSRDICQRGTSLTIQCQVDSQVTMMFWYRQQPGQSLTLIATANQGSEATYESGFVIDKFPISRPNLTFSTLTVSNMSPEDSSIYLCSGGEETQYFGPGTRLLVL.

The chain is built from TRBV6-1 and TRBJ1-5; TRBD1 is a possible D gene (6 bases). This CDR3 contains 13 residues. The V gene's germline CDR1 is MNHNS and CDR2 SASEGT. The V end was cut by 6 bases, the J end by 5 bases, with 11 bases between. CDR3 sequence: CASRWTADQPQHF. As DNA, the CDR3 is TGTGCCAGCAGGTGGACAGCGGATCAGCCCCAGCATTTT.

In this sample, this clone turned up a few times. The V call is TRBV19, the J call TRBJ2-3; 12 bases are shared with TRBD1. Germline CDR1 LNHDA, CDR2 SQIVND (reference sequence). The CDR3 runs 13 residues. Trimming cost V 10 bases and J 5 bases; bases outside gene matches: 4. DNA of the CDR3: TGTGCCACCGGGGACAGGGGGCGAGATACGCAGTATTTT. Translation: CATGDRGRDTQYF. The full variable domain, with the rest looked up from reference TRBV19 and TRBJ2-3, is DGGITQSPKYLFRKEGQNVTLSCEQNLNHDAMYWYRQDPGQGLRLIYYSQIVNDFQKGDIAEGYSVSREKKESFPLTVTSAQKNPTAFYLCATGDRGRDTQYFGPGTRLTVL.

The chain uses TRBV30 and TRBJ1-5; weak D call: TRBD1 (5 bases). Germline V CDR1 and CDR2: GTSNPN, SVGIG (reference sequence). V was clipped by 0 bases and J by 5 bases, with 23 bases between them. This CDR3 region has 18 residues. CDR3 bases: TGTGCCTGGAGTGTTCGACGGGGTTCGAGGGGTTTGGATCAGCCCCAGCATTTT. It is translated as CAWSVRRGSRGLDQPQHF.

The CDR3 region has the DNA TGTGCCAGCAGCTTCCGGGAGACTGAAGCTTTCTTT. Translated, it gives CASSFRETEAFF. The V call is TRBV7-2, the J call TRBJ1-1; D is uncertain. V was cut by 3 bases and J by 5 bases, with 7 bases left in between. The CDR3 spans 12 residues. Germline CDR1 reads SGHTA; CDR2 reads FQGNSA.

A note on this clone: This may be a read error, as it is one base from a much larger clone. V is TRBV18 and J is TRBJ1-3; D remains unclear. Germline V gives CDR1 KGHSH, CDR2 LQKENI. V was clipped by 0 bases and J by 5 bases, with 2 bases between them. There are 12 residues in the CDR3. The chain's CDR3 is CASSPPRNTIYF. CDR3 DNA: TGTGCCAGCTCACCACCCAGAAACACCATATATTTT. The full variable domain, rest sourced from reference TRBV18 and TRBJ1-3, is NAGVMQNPRHLVRRRGQEARLRCSPMKGHSHVYWYRQLPEEGLKFMVYLQKENIIDESGMPKERFSAEFPKEGPSILRIQQVVRGDSAAYFCASSPPRNTIYFGEGSWLTVV.

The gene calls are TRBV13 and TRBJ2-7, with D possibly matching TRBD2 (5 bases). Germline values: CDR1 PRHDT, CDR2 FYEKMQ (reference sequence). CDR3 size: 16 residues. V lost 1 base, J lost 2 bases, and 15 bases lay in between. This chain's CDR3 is CASSLEGEGRPYEQYF. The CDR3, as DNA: TGTGCCAGCAGCTTAGAGGGAGAGGGAAGGCCCTACGAGCAGTACTTC.

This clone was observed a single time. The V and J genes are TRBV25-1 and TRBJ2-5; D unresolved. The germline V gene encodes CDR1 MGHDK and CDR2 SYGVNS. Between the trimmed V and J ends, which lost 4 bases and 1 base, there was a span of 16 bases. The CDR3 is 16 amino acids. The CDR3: CASSAGGSGFQETQYF. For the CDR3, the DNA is TGTGCCAGCAGTGCAGGTGGATCGGGCTTCCAAGAGACCCAGTACTTC.

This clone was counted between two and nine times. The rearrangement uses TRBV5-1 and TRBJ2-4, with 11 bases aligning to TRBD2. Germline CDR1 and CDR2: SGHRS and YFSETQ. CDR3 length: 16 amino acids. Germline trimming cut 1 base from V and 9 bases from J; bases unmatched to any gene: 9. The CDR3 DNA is TGCGCCAGCAGCTTGACTAGCGGGAGTGGGTTTGGCATTCAGTACTTC. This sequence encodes CASSLTSGSGFGIQYF.

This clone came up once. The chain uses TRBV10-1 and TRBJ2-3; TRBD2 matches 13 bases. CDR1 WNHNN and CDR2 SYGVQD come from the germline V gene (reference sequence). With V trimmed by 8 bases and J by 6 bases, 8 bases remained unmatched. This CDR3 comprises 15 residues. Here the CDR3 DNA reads TGCGCCAGCCCCCCACTAGCGGGAGGGCCGGATACGCAGTATTTT. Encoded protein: CASPPLAGGPDTQYF.

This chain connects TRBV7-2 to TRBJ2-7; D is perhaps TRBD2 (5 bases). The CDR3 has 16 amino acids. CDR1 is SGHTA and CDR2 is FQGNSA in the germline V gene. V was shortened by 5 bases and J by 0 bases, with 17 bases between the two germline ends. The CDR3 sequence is CASSHRIGESSYEQYF. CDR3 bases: TGTGCCAGCAGCCACCGGATCGGGGAGAGCTCCTACGAGCAGTACTTC. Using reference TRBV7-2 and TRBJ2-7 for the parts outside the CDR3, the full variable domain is GAGVSQSPSNKVTEKGKDVELRCDPISGHTALYWYRQSLGQGLEFLIYFQGNSAPDKSGLPSDRFSAERTGGSVSTLTIQRTQQEDSAVYLCASSHRIGESSYEQYFGPGTRLTVT.

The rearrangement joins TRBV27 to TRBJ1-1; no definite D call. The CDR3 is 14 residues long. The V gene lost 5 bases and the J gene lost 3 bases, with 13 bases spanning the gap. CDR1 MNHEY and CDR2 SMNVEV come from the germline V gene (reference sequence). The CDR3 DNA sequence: TGTGCCAGCAGTCCAGCGCCGGGGTACACTGAAGCTTTCTTT. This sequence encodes CASSPAPGYTEAFF.